The 21 T cell receptor beta chains below come from one sample, sequenced in a study of T-cell memory formation after mild COVID-19. TCRdb reprocessed the 5' RACE reads via MiXCR and lists one record per CDR3 protein. The top ten hold 12% to 15% of the sample, which has around 150,000 distinct CDR3 sequences, more than 14% seen once. The sample comprised PBMCs or a T cell subset sorted from them (not recorded which). Source of these receptors: an adult woman who had mild COVID-19 (a few samples of this study predate the infection). Cell type and time point are not known.

A few counts support this clonotype. CDR3 protein: CASDGLEDTGELFF. CDR3 DNA sequence: TGTGCCAGCGATGGACTAGAAGACACCGGGGAGCTGTTTTTT. This chain links TRBV2 with TRBJ2-2; 7 bases map to TRBD2. The germline V gene has CDR1 SNHLY and CDR2 FYNNEI. The J segment lost 3 bases and the V segment lost 8 bases, leaving 6 bases of the junction unmatched. The CDR3 sequence is 14 residues long.

The rearrangement joins TRBV27 to TRBJ2-7, with D possibly TRBD2 on 6 matching bases. V was trimmed by 9 bases and J by 0 bases, leaving 18 bases between them. The CDR3 covers 15 residues. CDR1 is MNHEY, CDR2 SMNVEV, per germline (reference sequence). The chain's CDR3 is CASYTWRGPSYEQYF. The CDR3, as DNA: TGTGCCAGTTACACTTGGCGGGGCCCCTCCTACGAGCAGTACTTC.

This clonotype was found a few times. V is TRBV4-1 and J is TRBJ1-1; D remains ambiguous. V gave up 1 base and J gave up 8 bases, with 14 bases separating them. The CDR3 is 14 amino acids. Per germline, CDR1 MGHRA and CDR2 YSYEKL. The CDR3 region is CASSQGDPGSEAFF. The CDR3 region has the DNA TGCGCCAGCAGCCAAGGAGATCCGGGGTCCGAAGCTTTCTTT.

V is TRBV4-1 and J is TRBJ2-7, with D tentatively TRBD1 or TRBD2 (6 bases each). V lost 4 bases and J 7 bases, leaving 14 bases between the germline ends. The germline V gene has CDR1 MGHRA and CDR2 YSYEKL. This CDR3 contains 13 residues. This chain's CDR3 is CASSPTGAWEQYF. The DNA of the CDR3 is TGCGCCAGCAGCCCTACGGGGGCGTGGGAGCAGTACTTC.

The chain uses TRBV18 and TRBJ2-3, with 11 bases aligning to TRBD1. The CDR3 is made up of 17 amino acids. Germline-derived CDR1 and CDR2 are KGHSH and LQKENI. The V and J ends lost 5 bases and 3 bases, in that order; junction bases with no gene match: 10. CDR3 residues: CASSSLGQGARTDTQYF. The CDR3 nucleotides read TGTGCCAGCTCATCCCTCGGACAGGGGGCTCGTACAGATACGCAGTATTTT.

The chain joins TRBV6-2 or TRBV6-3 to TRBJ2-5; D is undetermined. This CDR3 comprises 13 residues. Germline V gene lookup returns CDR1 MNHEY and CDR2 SVGEGT. V was pared by 4 bases and J by 4 bases, with 10 bases between. This chain's CDR3 is CASSLKSRETQYF. The CDR3 DNA sequence: TGTGCCAGCAGTTTGAAGAGTAGAGAGACCCAGTACTTC.

There are a few counts of this clonotype. The genes are TRBV25-1 and TRBJ2-5; 10 bases agree with TRBD1. The CDR3 has 14 residues. With 4 bases clipped from V and 5 bases from J, the junction kept 4 bases outside the gene matches. Germline V CDR1 and CDR2: MGHDK, SYGVNS. The DNA of the CDR3 is TGTGCCAGCAGTGTCCAGGACAGGGGGGAGACCCAGTACTTC. Its translation is CASSVQDRGETQYF.

This chain uses TRBV30 with TRBJ1-1; D is unresolved. Trimming took 0 bases from V and 3 from J, leaving 14 bases between them. The germline gives CDR1 GTSNPN, CDR2 SVGIG (reference sequence). The CDR3 length is 15 residues. The CDR3 region has the DNA TGTGCCTGGAGTGTCTCGAGGGCCTGGGACACTGAAGCTTTCTTT. Protein product: CAWSVSRAWDTEAFF. Combining the CDR3 with reference TRBV30 and TRBJ1-1 gives the whole variable domain SQTIHQWPATLVQPVGSPLSLECTVEGTSNPNLYWYRQAAGRGLQLLFYSVGIGQISSEVPQNLSASRPQDRQFILSSKKLLLSDSGFYLCAWSVSRAWDTEAFFGQGTRLTVV.

The table lists this clonotype with many counts. This chain links TRBV6-6 with TRBJ2-7, with a possible D match to TRBD1 (5 bases). The CDR3 is 14 amino acids. Germline values: CDR1 MNHNY, CDR2 SVGAGI (reference sequence). V was shortened by 7 bases and J by 0 bases, with 13 bases between the two germline ends. The CDR3 region is CASTETDGSYEQYF. The CDR3 DNA reads TGTGCCAGCACGGAGACAGACGGCTCCTACGAGCAGTACTTC.

This clonotype was counted a few times. The rearrangement uses TRBV5-1 and TRBJ2-5; 10 bases are shared with TRBD2. The junction had 10 bases not matched to a gene; V was cut back by 4 bases and J by 4 bases. The germline V gene has CDR1 SGHRS and CDR2 YFSETQ. There are 16 residues in the CDR3. The CDR3 region is CASSLSSGGGSETQYF. CDR3 bases: TGCGCCAGCAGCCTCTCTAGCGGGGGAGGCTCAGAGACCCAGTACTTC.

This sequence joins TRBV12-3 or TRBV12-4 and TRBJ1-3, with a possible D match to TRBD1 (6 bases). This CDR3 contains 15 residues. Trimming removed 0 bases at V and 0 bases at J, with 6 bases between. DNA for the CDR3: TGTGCCAGCAGTTTAGCGGGGGCCTCTGGAAACACCATATATTTT. This gives the protein CASSLAGASGNTIYF.

The chain couples TRBV4-3 to TRBJ2-1; no firm D call. V was shortened by 0 bases and J by 0 bases, with 6 bases between the two germline ends. Germline-derived CDR1 and CDR2 are LGHNA and YSLEER. The CDR3 totals 15 residues. CDR3 nucleotides: TGCGCCAGCAGCCAAGATCCGAGCTCCTACAATGAGCAGTTCTTC. This encodes CASSQDPSSYNEQFF.

The chain uses TRBV20-1 and TRBJ1-3, with D hard to call. The CDR3 runs to 12 residues. Between the trimmed V and J ends, which lost 2 bases and 0 bases, there was a span of 2 bases. CDR1 DFQATT and CDR2 SNEGSKA come from the germline V gene (reference sequence). The CDR3, as DNA: TGCAGTGCTAGACACTCTGGAAACACCATATATTTT. Residues: CSARHSGNTIYF.

This clonotype occurred a few times. The chain recombines TRBV12-3 or TRBV12-4 with TRBJ2-7, with 10 bases identical to TRBD1. The CDR3 is made up of 17 amino acids. V lost 2 bases to trimming and J lost 5 bases; unmatched junction nucleotides: 12. The CDR3 bases are TGTGCCAGCAGTTTAAGCCCGGGACAGGGGCCCCTAGACGAGCAGTACTTC. Protein: CASSLSPGQGPLDEQYF.

This chain uses TRBV7-9 with TRBJ2-5; TRBD1 matches 9 bases. Germline CDR1 is SEHNR and CDR2 is FQNEAQ (reference sequence). V lost 5 bases and J lost 5; bases outside the gene matches: 9. The CDR3 spans 15 residues. DNA for the CDR3: TGTGCCAGCAGCGGAGGACAGGGGTCGGAGGAGACCCAGTACTTC. Translating gives CASSGGQGSEETQYF.

Only a few counts were recorded for this clonotype. This chain uses TRBV16 with TRBJ2-5, with D tentatively TRBD2 (5 bases). The CDR3 is 15 residues long. Per germline, CDR1 KGHSY and CDR2 FQNENV. The germline V and J ends were trimmed by 4 bases and 0 bases, with 12 bases remaining between them. The CDR3 DNA reads TGTGCCAGCAGCCCAGGAGGACGCCACCAAGAGACCCAGTACTTC. This translates into CASSPGGRHQETQYF.

This clonotype was seen a handful of times. The V gene is TRBV28, the J gene TRBJ2-2; either TRBD1 or TRBD2 may supply D (7 bases each). The ends were cut back, 4 bases at V and 7 bases at J, with 13 bases in the middle. This CDR3 has 14 amino acids. Germline loops: CDR1 MDHEN, CDR2 SYDVKM. The CDR3 protein is CASSYTGEGGELFF. The CDR3 bases are TGTGCCAGCAGTTACACAGGGGAGGGCGGGGAGCTGTTTTTT.

This clonotype has only a few counts. The chain has TRBV5-4 and TRBJ1-1, with a possible D match to TRBD1 (5 bases). Per germline, CDR1 SGHNT and CDR2 YYREEE (reference sequence). Trimming pared 3 bases from V and 4 bases from J, leaving 19 bases between. This CDR3 contains 16 residues. CDR3 coding DNA: TGTGCCAGCAGCTCGGGGCAGATTGGGGATCTCACTGAAGCTTTCTTT. Amino acid sequence: CASSSGQIGDLTEAFF.

This clonotype was detected a few times. The chain uses TRBV5-1 and TRBJ1-2; 11 bases fit TRBD1. With 4 bases clipped from V and 5 bases from J, the junction kept 10 bases outside the gene matches. This CDR3 is 16 amino acids long. The germline CDR1 and CDR2 sequences are SGHRS and YFSETQ. The CDR3 is CASSPLSGTGGYGYTF. CDR3 nucleotides: TGCGCCAGCAGCCCCCTTTCCGGGACAGGGGGTTATGGCTACACCTTC.

This clonotype was detected ten times or more. CDR3 region: CASSLSGLSSYNEQFF. In nucleotides, the CDR3 is TGTGCCAGCAGCTTATCGGGACTCAGCTCCTACAATGAGCAGTTCTTC. The chain uses TRBV7-2 and TRBJ2-1, with D possibly being TRBD2 (6 bases). Per the germline V gene, CDR1 is SGHTA and CDR2 is FQGNSA. Deletions cut 2 bases from V and 0 bases from J, with 11 bases between. The CDR3 contains 16 residues.

This sequence joins TRBV24-1 and TRBJ2-2; D might be TRBD1 or TRBD2, each matching 5 bases. Germline lookup yields CDR1 KGHDR and CDR2 SFDVKD. The V gene lost 0 bases and the J gene lost 5 bases, with 18 bases spanning the gap. The CDR3 extends over 18 amino acids. CDR3 sequence (DNA): TGTGCCACCAGTGATTTGTATGGGGGAGCACCGGGGACCGGGGAGCTGTTTTTT. This codes for CATSDLYGGAPGTGELFF.